What follows are 13 T cell receptor beta chains derived from one specimen sequenced in a study of T-cell reconstitution after alpha-beta-depleted transplantation in children. Using unique molecular identifiers, the investigators prepared the TCRbeta library. In TCRdb, the PCR reads were re-called with MiXCR into one record per CDR3 protein. The sample shows 750,000 to 950,000 distinct CDR3 sequences, less than 20% of them seen only once. The material was PBMCs, mostly from graft donor cells, obtained 360 days after TCRalphabeta/CD19-depleted stem cell transplant. The receptors derive from a male patient between 10 and 17 years old who had a stem cell transplant for acute lymphoblastic leukemia, so the T cells may come from the graft donor.

This clonotype was detected only a few times. The chain uses TRBV20-1 and TRBJ2-3; D is unresolved. Per germline, CDR1 DFQATT and CDR2 SNEGSKA (reference sequence). V lost 7 bases, J lost 2 bases, and 10 bases lay in between. This CDR3 comprises 12 residues. The chain's CDR3 is CSGELDTDTQYF. CDR3 bases: TGCAGTGGGGAACTGGACACAGATACGCAGTATTTT.

This clonotype was counted ten times or more. The CDR3 sequence is CSVRSGTYTGELFF. CDR3 coding DNA: TGCAGCGTTCGCTCCGGGACCTACACCGGGGAGCTGTTTTTT. The chain uses TRBV29-1 and TRBJ2-2; the D call may be TRBD1 or TRBD2 (5 bases each). The V gene lost 5 bases and the J gene lost 3 bases, with 13 bases spanning the gap. The germline V gene has CDR1 SQVTM and CDR2 ANQGSEA. The length of the CDR3 is 14 residues.

Many counts were recorded for this clonotype. The V call is TRBV7-2, the J call TRBJ2-3; D unresolved. V lost 2 bases and J lost 4, with 7 bases in between. Germline CDR1 SGHTA, CDR2 FQGNSA. CDR3 length: 13 amino acids. The CDR3 DNA follows: TGTGCCAGCAGCTTAATTCACGCAGATACGCAGTATTTT. It translates to CASSLIHADTQYF.

This clonotype was picked up a small number of times. This chain joins TRBV27 and TRBJ1-4; D unresolved. Trimming took 4 bases from V and 14 from J, leaving 17 bases between them. CDR3 length equals 13 residues. CDR1 MNHEY and CDR2 SMNVEV come from the germline V gene (reference sequence). The CDR3 DNA reads as TGTGCCAGCAGTTCCACGCCTCCAAGGGTGCTGTTTTTT. It yields the protein CASSSTPPRVLFF.

The rearrangement uses TRBV28 and TRBJ2-1; D is possibly TRBD1 or TRBD2 (5 bases each). Trimming left V 6 bases short and J 12 bases short, with 24 bases between. This CDR3 spans 15 amino acids. CDR1 MDHEN and CDR2 SYDVKM come from the germline V gene. In DNA, the CDR3 is TGTGCCAGCAGCGAGGTTCCCCGGGACCAGCCGTGGCAGTTCTTC. Its protein is CASSEVPRDQPWQFF.

This clonotype was seen a handful of times. The chain carries TRBV12-3 or TRBV12-4 and TRBJ1-3, with D unclear. The CDR3 covers 10 residues. V was clipped by 2 bases and J by 11 bases, with 4 bases between them. The CDR3 region has the DNA TGTGCCAGCAGTTTACTCGCCATATATTTT. This gives the protein CASSLLAIYF.

The genes are TRBV12-3 or TRBV12-4 and TRBJ1-2; the D is unclear. V was trimmed by 4 bases and J by 8 bases, leaving 11 bases between them. There are 12 residues in the CDR3. The CDR3 DNA reads as TGTGCCAGCAGTTGGGCCCGAGGAGGCTACACCTTC. This gives the protein CASSWARGGYTF.

This rearrangement joins TRBV12-3 or TRBV12-4 to TRBJ2-3; 8 bases match TRBD1. CDR3 length equals 15 residues. The V gene end was trimmed by 2 bases and the J gene end by 6 bases; junction bases not matched to a gene: 7. The CDR3 is CASSLLAGGWDTQYF. The CDR3 DNA sequence: TGTGCCAGCAGTTTATTGGCAGGGGGCTGGGATACGCAGTATTTT.

The chain joins TRBV24-1 to TRBJ2-1, with 13 bases aligning to TRBD2. Trimming cost V 5 bases and J 4 bases; bases outside gene matches: 7. Germline V gives CDR1 KGHDR, CDR2 SFDVKD. The CDR3 covers 17 residues. The CDR3 region has the DNA TGTGCCACCAGTGGGACTAGCGGGAGCGGGGTATACAATGAGCAGTTCTTC. It yields the protein CATSGTSGSGVYNEQFF.

This clonotype came up a few times. The chain combines TRBV9 with TRBJ2-1; TRBD2 aligns across 13 bases. The CDR3 runs 16 residues. The germline V gene encodes CDR1 SGDLS and CDR2 YYNGEE. Trimming took 3 bases from V and 10 from J; bases not matched to a gene: 10. In DNA form, the CDR3 reads TGTGCCAGCAGCGCCTTGACTAGCGGGAGGACCAAAGAGCAGTTCTTC. It codes for CASSALTSGRTKEQFF.

This clonotype was detected a few times. This rearrangement joins TRBV4-1 to TRBJ1-3, with 8 bases lining up with TRBD1. Germline-derived CDR1 and CDR2 are MGHRA and YSYEKL. V was pared by 3 bases and J by 0 bases, with 10 bases of the junction left unmatched. The CDR3 totals 18 residues. This chain's CDR3 is CASSQGQALFYSGNTIYF. In DNA form, the CDR3 reads TGCGCCAGCAGCCAGGGACAGGCCCTCTTTTACTCTGGAAACACCATATATTTT.

The rearrangement joins TRBV27 to TRBJ1-5, with 11 bases matching TRBD1. This CDR3 spans 14 amino acids. Looked up from germline, CDR1 is MNHEY and CDR2 is SMNVEV (reference sequence). With 8 bases clipped from V and 7 bases from J, the junction kept 7 bases outside the gene matches. CDR3 DNA: TGTGCCAGCGGGGACAGGGGGAGCGAGCAGCCCCAGCATTTT. Amino acid sequence: CASGDRGSEQPQHF.

This chain joins TRBV3-1 and TRBJ2-1; 13 nucleotides line up with TRBD2. Unmatched junction bases numbered 11, after V lost 5 bases and J lost 10 bases. Germline CDR1 is LGHDT and CDR2 is YNNKEL (reference sequence). The CDR3 runs 16 residues. CDR3 amino acids: CASSSLSGTSGMEQFF. The CDR3 nucleotides are TGTGCCAGCAGCTCCCTATCCGGGACTAGCGGGATGGAGCAGTTCTTC.